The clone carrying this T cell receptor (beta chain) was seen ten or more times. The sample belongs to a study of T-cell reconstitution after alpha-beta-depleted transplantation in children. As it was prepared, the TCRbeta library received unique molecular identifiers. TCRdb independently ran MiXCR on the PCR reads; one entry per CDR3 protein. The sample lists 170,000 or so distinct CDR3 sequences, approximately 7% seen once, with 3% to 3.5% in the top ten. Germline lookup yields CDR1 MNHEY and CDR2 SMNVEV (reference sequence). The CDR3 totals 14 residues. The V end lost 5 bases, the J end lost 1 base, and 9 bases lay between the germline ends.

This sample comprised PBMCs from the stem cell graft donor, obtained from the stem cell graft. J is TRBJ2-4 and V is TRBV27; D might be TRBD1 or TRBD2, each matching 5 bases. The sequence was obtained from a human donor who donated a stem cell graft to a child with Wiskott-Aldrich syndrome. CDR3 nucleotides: TGTGCCAGCAGTGAATGGGGGGCCAAAAACATTCAGTACTTC. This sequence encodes CASSEWGAKNIQYF.